The 27 T cell receptor beta chains given below trace back to one sample, sequenced in a study of control samples from healthy donors and cancer patients. Generated by immunoSEQ multiplex PCR, the TCRdb table keeps only in-frame clones and is missing some. The table records about 130,000 clones, 75% to 95% of them present only once. Material for sequencing was blood. All receptors derive from a man aged 40-49 years in good health.

This chain links TRBV27 with TRBJ2-1; the D is unclear. Germline V CDR1 and CDR2: MNHEY, SMNVEV (reference sequence). This CDR3 contains 15 residues. Trimming pared 2 bases from V and 0 bases from J, leaving 8 bases between. For the CDR3, the DNA is TGTGCCAGCAGTTTAGACGAAAGCTCCTACAATGAGCAGTTCTTC. Encoded protein: CASSLDESSYNEQFF.

This CDR3 reads CASSQVSGTEAFF. The CDR3 nucleotides are TGTGCCAGCAGCCAAGTAAGTGGCACTGAAGCTTTCTTT. The V and J genes are TRBV14 and TRBJ1-1; D remains ambiguous. The CDR3 totals 13 residues. With 1 base removed from V and 4 bases from J, the gap between germline ends came to 7 bases. Germline-derived CDR1 and CDR2 are SGHDN and FVKESK.

J is TRBJ2-7 and V is TRBV27; 8 bases agree with TRBD1. The CDR3 has 12 residues. CDR1 is MNHEY, CDR2 SMNVEV, per germline (reference sequence). V shed 8 bases and J 3 bases; nucleotides not matched to a gene: 3. In nucleotides, the CDR3 is TGTGCCAGCTCAACAGGGGGCTACGAGCAGTACTTC. Translating gives CASSTGGYEQYF.

This chain links TRBV27 with TRBJ2-5, with D unclear. Deletions cut 4 bases from V and 5 bases from J, with 11 bases between. Germline loops: CDR1 MNHEY, CDR2 SMNVEV (reference sequence). The CDR3 covers 13 residues. CDR3 DNA: TGTGCCAGCAGTTATTTGGGAAGTGAGACCCAGTACTTC. It is translated as CASSYLGSETQYF.

This chain joins TRBV29-1 and TRBJ1-1; D might be TRBD1 (5 bases). V was trimmed by 7 bases and J by 5 bases, leaving 14 bases between them. Looked up from germline, CDR1 is SQVTM and CDR2 is ANQGSEA. The CDR3 runs to 12 residues. CDR3 DNA sequence: TGCAGCGCCCTAACGGGGGGGACTGAAGCTTTCTTT. It yields the protein CSALTGGTEAFF.

The chain has TRBV10-1 and TRBJ2-7; the D call may be TRBD1 or TRBD2 (7 bases each). This CDR3 comprises 15 residues. Germline V gene sequence: CDR1 WNHNN, CDR2 SYGVQD (reference sequence). V dropped 2 bases and J dropped 0 bases, with 11 bases sitting between them. The CDR3 loop is CASSEGGDSSYEQYF. For the CDR3, the DNA is TGCGCCAGCAGTGAGGGGGGGGACAGCTCCTACGAGCAGTACTTC.

The rearrangement uses TRBV5-1 and TRBJ1-5, with D perhaps matching TRBD1 (5 bases). V was clipped by 1 base and J by 7 bases, with 12 bases between them. This CDR3 spans 14 amino acids. Germline V CDR1 and CDR2: SGHRS, YFSETQ. The CDR3 sequence is CASSLQGAGQPQHF. The CDR3 DNA is TGCGCCAGCAGCTTGCAAGGGGCAGGGCAGCCCCAGCATTTT.

This clone occurred once. This chain links TRBV7-9 with TRBJ1-4; TRBD1 matches 7 bases. There are 16 residues in the CDR3. Trimming at V came to 5 bases and at J to 0 bases, leaving 6 bases not matched to a gene. CDR1 is SEHNR, CDR2 FQNEAQ, per germline (reference sequence). The CDR3 protein is CASSHHQGATNEKLFF. In DNA, the CDR3 is TGTGCCAGCAGCCACCATCAGGGGGCAACTAATGAAAAACTGTTTTTT.

This rearrangement joins TRBV19 to TRBJ1-6; 11 bases map to TRBD1. The junction had 3 bases not matched to a gene; V was cut back by 8 bases and J by 9 bases. The CDR3 totals 13 residues. CDR1 is LNHDA, CDR2 SQIVND, per germline (reference sequence). Written as DNA, the CDR3 is TGTGCCAGTGGGACAGGGGGTCTTTCACCCCTCCACTTT. Residues: CASGTGGLSPLHF.

This rearrangement joins TRBV5-8 to TRBJ2-3, with 7 bases lining up with TRBD1. The V gene end was trimmed by 0 bases and the J gene end by 2 bases; junction bases not matched to a gene: 6. The CDR3 is made up of 16 amino acids. Germline CDR1 SGHTS, CDR2 YDEGEE. The CDR3 DNA follows: TGTGCCAGCAGCTTGGGTACAGGGGCCCTCACAGATACGCAGTATTTT. This codes for CASSLGTGALTDTQYF.

The V call is TRBV15, the J call TRBJ1-5; maybe TRBD1 (6 bases). Between the trimmed V and J ends, which lost 4 bases and 3 bases, there was a span of 10 bases. The CDR3 is 14 amino acids. In germline, CDR1 is LNHNV, CDR2 YYDKDF (reference sequence). DNA for the CDR3: TGTGCCACCAGCACAAGGACAGTCAATCAGCCCCAGCATTTT. This translates into CATSTRTVNQPQHF.

This chain connects TRBV2 to TRBJ1-2, with D possibly matching TRBD1 (5 bases). The germline V gene encodes CDR1 SNHLY and CDR2 FYNNEI. The V end lost 6 bases, the J end lost 8 bases, and 16 bases lay between the germline ends. This CDR3 has 13 amino acids. The DNA for the CDR3 is TGTGCCAGCAGCCGCCAGGGCATCGAAGGCTACACCTTC. Translated, it gives CASSRQGIEGYTF. Complete variable domain (other parts from reference TRBV2 and TRBJ1-2): EPEVTQTPSHQVTQMGQEVILRCVPISNHLYFYWYRQILGQKVEFLVSFYNNEISEKSEIFDDQFSVERPDGSNFTLKIRSTKLEDSAMYFCASSRQGIEGYTFGSGTRLTVV.

The rearrangement joins TRBV28 to TRBJ2-7; D not resolved. The CDR3 totals 12 residues. The germline V and J ends were trimmed by 3 bases and 6 bases, with 9 bases remaining between them. Per germline, CDR1 MDHEN and CDR2 SYDVKM. This CDR3 reads CASSFSWAEQYF. The CDR3 DNA reads TGTGCCAGCAGTTTCAGCTGGGCCGAGCAGTACTTC.

This clone was seen a single time. This chain uses TRBV5-1 with TRBJ2-3, with no clear D. There are 15 residues in the CDR3. With 4 bases removed from V and 2 bases from J, the gap between germline ends came to 14 bases. Germline V gene sequence: CDR1 SGHRS, CDR2 YFSETQ. The CDR3 loop is CASSPRAPNTDTQYF. The CDR3 coding sequence is TGCGCCAGCAGCCCTAGGGCCCCGAACACAGATACGCAGTATTTT.

The chain couples TRBV3-1 (or the pseudogene TRBV3-2) to TRBJ1-2; D uncertain. Trimming removed 4 bases at V and 5 bases at J, with 11 bases between. The germline V gene has CDR1 LGHDT and CDR2 YNNKEL (reference sequence). CDR3 length: 13 residues. The DNA of the CDR3 is TGTGCCAGCAGCCCCCGGGCCCAATATGGCTACACCTTC. Translation gives CASSPRAQYGYTF.

V gene TRBV15 combines with J gene TRBJ2-1, with 10 bases identical to TRBD1. Unmatched junction bases numbered 8, after V lost 0 bases and J lost 6 bases. The CDR3 length is 17 residues. Germline lookup yields CDR1 LNHNV and CDR2 YYDKDF (reference sequence). CDR3 coding DNA: TGTGCCACCAGCAGAGATTCTGGACAGGGGGTAAGCAATGAGCAGTTCTTC. This gives the protein CATSRDSGQGVSNEQFF.

V is TRBV5-1 and J is TRBJ1-1; possible D gene TRBD1, 6 bases. Trimming took 1 base from V and 1 from J, leaving 17 bases between them. CDR1 SGHRS and CDR2 YFSETQ come from the germline V gene. The CDR3 spans 17 residues. The CDR3 bases are TGCGCCAGCAGCTTGAATCACAGGGCTTTTACGAACACTGAAGCTTTCTTT. Its translation is CASSLNHRAFTNTEAFF.

This clone has only a few counts. The V gene is TRBV12-1, the J gene TRBJ1-1; the table's D call TRBD1 went unverified against the DNA. TRBV12-1 is termed a pseudogene. This CDR3 contains 15 residues. Written as DNA, the CDR3 is TGTGCCAGCAGCGTATTGAGCAGGATCCCAAAGGAAGCTTTCTTT. It encodes CASSVLSRIPKEAFF.

V and J are TRBV3-1 (or the pseudogene TRBV3-2) and TRBJ2-4; 8 nucleotides agree with TRBD1. The CDR3 spans 17 residues. V shed 3 bases, J shed 1 base, and the junction held 8 bases outside the gene matches. Germline V gene sequence: CDR1 LGHDT, CDR2 YNNKEL (reference sequence). CDR3 DNA sequence: TGTGCCAGCAGCCAGGGTGACAGGGGTTGGGCCAAAAACATTCAGTACTTC. It codes for CASSQGDRGWAKNIQYF.

The chain couples TRBV19 to TRBJ1-3; D unclear. Germline CDR1 LNHDA, CDR2 SQIVND (reference sequence). V was shortened by 7 bases and J by 4 bases, with 5 bases between the two germline ends. The CDR3 extends over 11 amino acids. The CDR3 sequence is CASIGGNTIYF. The CDR3 DNA reads TGTGCCAGTATTGGGGGAAACACCATATATTTT.

The count of this clone is one. The rearrangement links TRBV5-8 to TRBJ1-5; no definite D call. The CDR3 length is 14 residues. CDR1 and CDR2 (germline): SGHTS, YDEGEE. V was clipped by 0 bases and J by 5 bases, with 9 bases between them. CDR3 in DNA: TGTGCCAGCAGCTTGGGTTCGGGTTATCAGCCCCAGCATTTT. It specifies CASSLGSGYQPQHF.

The chain links TRBV6-5 to TRBJ1-2; TRBD1 is a possible D gene (5 bases). Germline-derived CDR1 and CDR2 are MNHEY and SVGAGI. Deletions cut 6 bases from V and 4 bases from J, with 15 bases between. This CDR3 is 14 amino acids long. CDR3 amino acids: CASSATDSPYGYTF. The CDR3 nucleotides read TGTGCCAGCAGCGCCACCGACAGCCCCTATGGCTACACCTTC.

The chain recombines TRBV11-1 with TRBJ2-7; D remains unclear. The length of the CDR3 is 13 residues. V shed 6 bases and J shed 3 bases, with 12 bases lying between them. Germline V lookup: CDR1 SGHAT, CDR2 FQDESV (reference sequence). As DNA, the CDR3 is TGTGCCAGCAGACCAGACGGGTACTACGAGCAGTACTTC. Its translation is CASRPDGYYEQYF.

The chain is built from TRBV11-2 and TRBJ1-1, with D possibly matching TRBD1 (5 bases). Germline V lookup: CDR1 SGHAT, CDR2 FQNNGV. Between the trimmed V and J ends, which lost 3 bases and 7 bases, there was a span of 9 bases. The CDR3 contains 12 residues. CDR3 sequence: CASSFTGYEAFF. The CDR3 bases are TGTGCCAGCAGCTTTACAGGATATGAAGCTTTCTTT. The complete variable domain, with remaining parts taken from reference TRBV11-2 and TRBJ1-1, reads EAGVAQSPRYKIIEKRQSVAFWCNPISGHATLYWYQQILGQGPKLLIQFQNNGVVDDSQLPKDRFSAERLKGVDSTLKIQPAKLEDSAVYLCASSFTGYEAFFGQGTRLTVV.

Worth noting for this clone: A read error may produce the germline difference seen at one junction end. The genes are TRBV5-5 and TRBJ2-2, with D tentatively TRBD1 (6 bases). Per the germline V gene, CDR1 is SGHKS and CDR2 is YYEKEE (reference sequence). This CDR3 has 18 amino acids. The CDR3 DNA reads TGTGCCAGCACCTTGACAGGCAGGGGATATGCGAACACCGGGGAGCTGTTTTTT. The encoded protein is CASTLTGRGYANTGELFF.

This chain joins TRBV10-3 and TRBJ1-4; TRBD1 is a possible D gene (6 bases). CDR1 is ENHRY and CDR2 is SYGVKD in the germline V gene. The CDR3 length is 15 residues. Trimming removed 0 bases at V and 8 bases at J, with 13 bases between. The CDR3 protein is CAISESPGVGEKLFF. CDR3 nucleotides: TGTGCCATCAGTGAGTCCCCAGGGGTGGGCGAAAAACTGTTTTTT.

The chain couples TRBV5-8 to TRBJ2-2; 7 bases line up with TRBD2. The CDR3 contains 14 residues. After removal of 4 bases from V and 4 bases from J, the junction contained 4 bases not matched to a gene. Germline loops: CDR1 SGHTS, CDR2 YDEGEE. The DNA of the CDR3 is TGTGCCAGCAGCAAGGGACTACCCACCGGGGAGCTGTTTTTT. It codes for CASSKGLPTGELFF.